The TCR beta chain described here comes from a study of identifying expanded T cells in peripheral blood. During the collection period, no donor immune events like infections were recorded. This CDR3 region has 18 residues. Germline values: CDR1 SEHNR, CDR2 FQNEAQ (reference sequence). V was trimmed by 0 bases and J by 0 bases, leaving 12 bases between them. TCRdb keeps only in-frame clones here, not all; method: immunoSEQ multiplex PCR. The sample lists around 120,000 clones, around four fifths seen once, with over 3% in the top ten. Sequenced: blood. The chain links TRBV7-9 to TRBJ2-6; D may be TRBD1 (6 bases). The sequence derives from a person between 18 and 70 years old in good health. CDR3 sequence (DNA): TGTGCCAGCAGCTTAGCGGCAGGGGCCTACTCTGGGGCCAACGTCCTGACTTTC. It codes for CASSLAAGAYSGANVLTF.